These 16 T cell receptor beta chains were sequenced from one sample in a study of shared clonotypes between healthy human individuals. Repertoires were generated with immunoSEQ multiplex PCR, while TCRdb's copy carries only in-frame clones and drops some. The data hold 500,000 to 550,000 clones, with approximately 94% observed a single time. The sample comprised naive CD4+ T cells sorted from blood. The subset is: CD45RA+ positively selected. The receptors stem from a woman aged 30 to 39 in good health.

The CDR3 bases are TGTGCCAGCAGCTCGGGACTAGCGGGAGGTAGGGCAAATGAGCAGTTCTTC. Translated, it gives CASSSGLAGGRANEQFF. This chain uses TRBV7-9 with TRBJ2-1, with 15 bases fitting TRBD2. Germline V CDR1 and CDR2: SEHNR, FQNEAQ (reference sequence). J gave up 7 bases and V 4 bases, and 8 bases lay outside the gene matches. CDR3 length equals 17 residues.

The chain joins TRBV5-8 to TRBJ1-4; TRBD1 might be the D (5 bases). Trimming removed 5 bases at V and 0 bases at J, with 14 bases between. The germline gives CDR1 SGHTS, CDR2 YDEGEE. This CDR3 is 16 amino acids long. CDR3 sequence (DNA): TGTGCCAGCAGAAACTGGGACGGAGCAACTAATGAAAAACTGTTTTTT. The encoded protein is CASRNWDGATNEKLFF.

The chain recombines TRBV19 with TRBJ2-4, with 14 bases matching TRBD2. The CDR3 runs 17 residues. Germline V gene data show CDR1 as LNHDA and CDR2 as SQIVND (reference sequence). Unmatched junction bases numbered 6, after V lost 6 bases and J lost 2 bases. The CDR3: CASRGTSGRSTKNIQYF. The CDR3 DNA is TGTGCCAGTAGGGGGACTAGCGGGAGATCGACCAAAAACATTCAGTACTTC.

The rearrangement joins TRBV18 to TRBJ2-7; no firm D call. Germline-derived CDR1 and CDR2 are KGHSH and LQKENI. The CDR3 covers 13 residues. Deletions cut 2 bases from V and 3 bases from J, with 8 bases between. The CDR3 DNA reads TGTGCCAGCTCACCAGGGTCTGACTACGAGCAGTACTTC. Amino acids: CASSPGSDYEQYF.

The rearrangement joins TRBV5-6 to TRBJ2-7; D is undetermined. Trimming removed 2 bases at V and 4 bases at J, with 7 bases between. This CDR3 region has 12 residues. The germline gives CDR1 SGHDT, CDR2 YYEEEE. CDR3 bases: TGTGCCAGCAGCTTTTTGGGATACGAGCAGTACTTC. It is translated as CASSFLGYEQYF.

This clone was seen only once. The V gene is TRBV27, the J gene TRBJ2-7, with D perhaps matching TRBD1 or TRBD2 (5 bases each). The CDR3 length is 16 residues. Germline loops: CDR1 MNHEY, CDR2 SMNVEV (reference sequence). Trimming left V 6 bases short and J 2 bases short, with 20 bases between. The CDR3, as DNA: TGTGCCAGCAGACAATCGAGAGGGGCGGGTCCCTACGAGCAGTACTTC. It specifies CASRQSRGAGPYEQYF.

V gene TRBV30 combines with J gene TRBJ1-2; 10 bases are shared with TRBD1. This CDR3 is built from 13 residues. After removal of 6 bases from V and 3 bases from J, the junction contained 4 bases not matched to a gene. Per the germline V gene, CDR1 is GTSNPN and CDR2 is SVGIG (reference sequence). CDR3 residues: CACRGTGDYGYTF. The CDR3 DNA sequence: TGTGCCTGCCGCGGGACAGGGGACTATGGCTACACCTTC.

This clone has just a few counts. The chain employs TRBV6-5 and TRBJ1-5, with 7 bases aligning to TRBD1. J lost 6 bases, V lost 5 bases, and 7 bases had no gene match. The V gene's germline CDR1 is MNHEY and CDR2 SVGAGI. CDR3 length equals 14 residues. The CDR3 nucleotides are TGTGCCAGCAGTCGACAGGGAGAGACTCAGCCCCAGCATTTT. Translating it yields CASSRQGETQPQHF.

The chain combines TRBV2 with TRBJ2-3; 9 bases fit TRBD2. Per the germline V gene, CDR1 is SNHLY and CDR2 is FYNNEI. The CDR3 is 15 amino acids. V lost 4 bases and J lost 4; bases outside the gene matches: 6. CDR3 protein: CASSGSVAGADTQYF. The CDR3 DNA sequence: TGTGCCAGCAGTGGGTCAGTAGCGGGAGCAGATACGCAGTATTTT.

The chain joins TRBV18 to TRBJ1-1, with D perhaps matching TRBD1 (5 bases). CDR1 and CDR2 (germline): KGHSH, LQKENI. The CDR3 has 15 residues. The V end was cut by 2 bases, the J end by 1 base, with 11 bases between. The CDR3 DNA is TGTGCCAGCTCACCAACTCAGGGAGCGAACACTGAAGCTTTCTTT. It translates to CASSPTQGANTEAFF.

The chain employs TRBV18 and TRBJ2-5; D is unresolved. Germline V lookup: CDR1 KGHSH, CDR2 LQKENI. The CDR3 is made up of 13 amino acids. Trimming took off 6 bases at V and 6 bases at J, with 14 bases between the two ends. Written as DNA, the CDR3 is TGTGCCAGCTCCTCCCGGGCGGTACAGACCCAGTACTTC. Translation gives CASSSRAVQTQYF.

The chain uses TRBV19 and TRBJ2-3, with D possibly TRBD1 on 6 matching bases. From germline, CDR1 is LNHDA and CDR2 SQIVND (reference sequence). The CDR3 totals 15 residues. The V and J ends lost 4 bases and 0 bases respectively, with 11 bases between them. Here the CDR3 reads CASSRGHSSTDTQYF. CDR3 coding DNA: TGTGCCAGTAGTAGGGGACATTCTAGCACAGATACGCAGTATTTT.

This sequence joins TRBV29-1 and TRBJ2-4, with D perhaps matching TRBD2 (6 bases). Germline CDR1 SQVTM, CDR2 ANQGSEA. The CDR3 has 14 residues. V lost 6 bases and J lost 0, with 12 bases in between. In DNA form, the CDR3 reads TGCAGCGTCGGAGGGAGACTAGCCAAAAACATTCAGTACTTC. This translates into CSVGGRLAKNIQYF.

This sequence joins TRBV10-3 and TRBJ1-2, with D uncertain. CDR1 ENHRY and CDR2 SYGVKD come from the germline V gene. This CDR3 is 12 amino acids long. V lost 0 bases and J lost 8, with 7 bases in between. The CDR3 spells CAISESPKGYTF. The CDR3 bases are TGTGCCATCAGTGAGTCCCCTAAGGGCTACACCTTC.

The V and J genes are TRBV5-6 and TRBJ2-7; the match to TRBD2 covers 7 bases. From germline, CDR1 is SGHDT and CDR2 YYEEEE. Unmatched junction bases numbered 19, after V lost 3 bases and J lost 4 bases. This CDR3 is built from 18 residues. CDR3 nucleotide sequence: TGTGCCAGCAGCTGGAGGTCGGGGGGTACTCGAATCGGATACGAGCAGTACTTC. Protein: CASSWRSGGTRIGYEQYF.

This chain's CDR3 is CSGQVPSGSIGTDTQYF. In DNA, the CDR3 is TGCAGCGGCCAAGTACCTAGCGGGAGTATCGGCACAGATACGCAGTATTTT. The J gene is TRBJ2-3, the V gene TRBV29-1; 10 bases are shared with TRBD2. This CDR3 comprises 17 residues. The ends lost 7 bases at V and 1 base at J; junction bases unmatched: 14. Germline V CDR1 and CDR2: SQVTM, ANQGSEA.